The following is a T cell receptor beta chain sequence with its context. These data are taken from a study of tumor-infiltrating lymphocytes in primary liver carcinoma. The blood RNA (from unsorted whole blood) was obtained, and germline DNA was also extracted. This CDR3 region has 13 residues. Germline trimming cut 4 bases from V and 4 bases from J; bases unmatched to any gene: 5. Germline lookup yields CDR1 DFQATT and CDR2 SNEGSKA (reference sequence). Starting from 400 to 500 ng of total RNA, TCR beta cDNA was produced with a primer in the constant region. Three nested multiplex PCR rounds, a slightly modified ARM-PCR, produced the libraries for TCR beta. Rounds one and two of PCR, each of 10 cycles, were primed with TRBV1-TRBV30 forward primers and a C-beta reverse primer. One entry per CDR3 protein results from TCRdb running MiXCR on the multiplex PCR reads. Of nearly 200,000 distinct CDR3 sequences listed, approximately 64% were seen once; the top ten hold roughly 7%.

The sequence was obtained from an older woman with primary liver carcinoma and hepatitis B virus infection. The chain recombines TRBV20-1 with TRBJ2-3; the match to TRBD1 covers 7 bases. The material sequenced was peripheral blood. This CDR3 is CSAIFTGADTQYF. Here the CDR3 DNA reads TGCAGTGCTATCTTCACAGGGGCAGATACGCAGTATTTT.